The 13 T cell receptor beta chains below all came from one sample that was sequenced in a study of cytomegalovirus exposure and HLA in healthy donors. The study ran its PCR with 60 Vbeta and 13 Jbeta primers. TCRdb keeps only in-frame clones here, not all; method: immunoSEQ multiplex PCR. The profile shows around 130,000 clones, 84% of them singletons. Sequencing was done on a sample of PBMCs. The receptors originated from a young woman in good health and CMV-seropositive.

The genes are TRBV11-3 and TRBJ1-6, with TRBD1 matching over 9 bases. V dropped 5 bases and J dropped 7; count of bases not matched to a gene: 6. Germline CDR1 and CDR2: SGHNT and YENEEA. This CDR3 has 15 amino acids. Here the CDR3 reads CASSTSGTGNSPLHF. CDR3 DNA: TGTGCCAGCAGCACCTCCGGGACAGGGAATTCACCCCTCCACTTT.

The chain combines TRBV11-2 with TRBJ2-4; 9 bases agree with TRBD1. Per the germline V gene, CDR1 is SGHAT and CDR2 is FQNNGV. The CDR3 is 15 residues long. The trim removed 1 base at V and 7 bases at J, leaving 5 bases unmatched. The chain's CDR3 is CASSLGTGGGNIQYF. CDR3 DNA sequence: TGTGCCAGCAGCTTAGGAACAGGGGGCGGTAACATTCAGTACTTC. Using reference TRBV11-2 and TRBJ2-4 for the parts outside the CDR3, the full variable domain is EAGVAQSPRYKIIEKRQSVAFWCNPISGHATLYWYQQILGQGPKLLIQFQNNGVVDDSQLPKDRFSAERLKGVDSTLKIQPAKLEDSAVYLCASSLGTGGGNIQYFGAGTRLSVL.

The chain uses TRBV9 and TRBJ1-4, with no clear D. V was clipped by 4 bases and J by 3 bases, with 19 bases between them. The CDR3 totals 17 residues. The germline CDR1 and CDR2 sequences are SGDLS and YYNGEE. The CDR3 DNA reads TGTGCCAGCAGCCTTTCAGGCCCGTATCCAGCTAATGAAAAACTGTTTTTT. Its protein product is CASSLSGPYPANEKLFF.

The rearrangement links TRBV6-6 to TRBJ2-7; 8 bases map to TRBD2. Looked up from germline, CDR1 is MNHNY and CDR2 is SVGAGI (reference sequence). Trimming removed 4 bases from V and 0 bases from J; junction bases left unmatched: 8. This CDR3 contains 16 residues. The CDR3 bases are TGTGCCAGCAGTTCGACCCCAGGGACTAGCTCCTACGAGCAGTACTTC. Protein product: CASSSTPGTSSYEQYF.

V gene TRBV4-1 combines with J gene TRBJ1-5; TRBD1 aligns across 9 bases. CDR3 length equals 14 residues. Looked up from germline, CDR1 is MGHRA and CDR2 is YSYEKL. J lost 6 bases, V lost 1 base, and 1 base had no gene match. CDR3 in amino acids: CASSQGTGVQPQHF. CDR3 DNA sequence: TGCGCCAGCAGCCAAGGGACAGGGGTTCAGCCCCAGCATTTT.

The chain uses TRBV2 and TRBJ1-4; no reliable D call. Trimming removed 5 bases at V and 4 bases at J, with 2 bases between. Germline CDR1 SNHLY, CDR2 FYNNEI. This CDR3 spans 11 amino acids. This CDR3 is CASSLNEKLFF. The CDR3 DNA follows: TGTGCCAGCAGTCTTAATGAAAAACTGTTTTTT. The full variable domain, in which reference TRBV2 and TRBJ1-4 provide the parts outside the CDR3, is EPEVTQTPSHQVTQMGQEVILRCVPISNHLYFYWYRQILGQKVEFLVSFYNNEISEKSEIFDDQFSVERPDGSNFTLKIRSTKLEDSAMYFCASSLNEKLFFGSGTQLSVL.

V is TRBV15 and J is TRBJ1-1; D not certain. Germline loops: CDR1 LNHNV, CDR2 YYDKDF (reference sequence). V dropped 6 bases and J dropped 4 bases, with 15 bases sitting between them. This CDR3 spans 14 amino acids. The CDR3, as DNA: TGTGCCACCAGTAGCGCGCACGGGAGCACTGAAGCTTTCTTT. Translation gives CATSSAHGSTEAFF.

V and J are TRBV6-5 and TRBJ1-1; D might be TRBD1 (5 bases). Trimming removed 0 bases from V and 5 bases from J, with 13 bases in between. Germline CDR1 reads MNHEY; CDR2 reads SVGAGI. The CDR3 extends over 15 amino acids. CDR3 DNA sequence: TGTGCCAGCAGTTACTCAGAAGGGGTGGGGACTGAAGCTTTCTTT. Encoded protein: CASSYSEGVGTEAFF.

The chain uses TRBV4-1 and TRBJ1-6, with D tentatively TRBD1 (5 bases). Trimming pared 4 bases from V and 7 bases from J, leaving 8 bases between. The germline V gene has CDR1 MGHRA and CDR2 YSYEKL. The length of the CDR3 is 13 residues. The CDR3 DNA reads TGCGCCAGCAGCCGACAGTTAAATTCACCCCTCCACTTT. Translating it yields CASSRQLNSPLHF.

The chain carries TRBV5-1 and TRBJ2-3, with D possibly matching TRBD2 (6 bases). The CDR3 extends over 14 amino acids. V shed 2 bases and J shed 5 bases, with 12 bases lying between them. Germline V gene lookup returns CDR1 SGHRS and CDR2 YFSETQ. The chain's CDR3 is CASSFKSGVDTQYF. CDR3 nucleotide sequence: TGCGCCAGCAGCTTCAAATCGGGGGTAGATACGCAGTATTTT. Full variable domain (remainder filled in from reference TRBV5-1 and TRBJ2-3): KAGVTQTPRYLIKTRGQQVTLSCSPISGHRSVSWYQQTPGQGLQFLFEYFSETQRNKGNFPGRFSGRQFSNSRSEMNVSTLELGDSALYLCASSFKSGVDTQYFGPGTRLTVL.

Comment on this clone: The identical CDR3 is also encoded by other nucleotide sequences in the sample. The chain recombines TRBV27 with TRBJ2-7, with TRBD2 as a possible D gene (6 bases). Germline CDR1 reads MNHEY; CDR2 reads SMNVEV (reference sequence). The CDR3 extends over 12 amino acids. V lost 0 bases and J lost 6, with 6 bases in between. The CDR3 nucleotides are TGTGCCAGCAGTTTATCCGGGGGCGAGCAGTACTTC. Its protein is CASSLSGGEQYF.

This clone came up once. The CDR3 sequence is CASSHTDTQYF. DNA for the CDR3: TGTGCCAGCAGCCACACAGATACGCAGTATTTT. This chain connects TRBV7-2 to TRBJ2-3; D is ambiguous. The CDR3 covers 11 residues. The germline V gene has CDR1 SGHTA and CDR2 FQGNSA. V was pared by 5 bases and J by 2 bases, with 2 bases between.

The chain joins TRBV4-1 to TRBJ2-5; 7 nucleotides line up with TRBD2. The DNA end is more similar to TRBJ2-7, so the J call may be wrong. CDR1 MGHRA and CDR2 YSYEKL come from the germline V gene. CDR3 length: 17 amino acids. In DNA form, the CDR3 reads TGCGCCAGCAGCCAAGTGGTACCGAGCGGGGTCTCCTACGAGCAGTACTTC. This translates into CASSQVVPSGVSYEQYF.